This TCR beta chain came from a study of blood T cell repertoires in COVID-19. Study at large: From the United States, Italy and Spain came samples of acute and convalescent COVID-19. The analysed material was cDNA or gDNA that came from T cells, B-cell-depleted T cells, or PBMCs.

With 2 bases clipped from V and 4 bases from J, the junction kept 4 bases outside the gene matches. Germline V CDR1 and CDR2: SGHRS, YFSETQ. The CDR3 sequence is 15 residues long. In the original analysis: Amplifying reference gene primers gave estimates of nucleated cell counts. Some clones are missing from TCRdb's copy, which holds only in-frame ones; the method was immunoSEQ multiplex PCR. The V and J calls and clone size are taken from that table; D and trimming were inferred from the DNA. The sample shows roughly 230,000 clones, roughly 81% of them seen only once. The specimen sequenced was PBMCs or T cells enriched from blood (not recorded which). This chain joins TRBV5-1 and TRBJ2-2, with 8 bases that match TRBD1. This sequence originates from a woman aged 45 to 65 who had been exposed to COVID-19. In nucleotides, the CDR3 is TGCGCCAGCAGCTTCGGGACAGGTCTCACCGGGGAGCTGTTTTTT. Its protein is CASSFGTGLTGELFF.